Presented here are 25 T cell receptor beta chains from one specimen sequenced in a study of cytomegalovirus exposure and HLA in healthy donors. The PCR used 60 Vbeta and 13 Jbeta primers. Produced via immunoSEQ multiplex PCR; TCRdb's table is partial and in-frame only. Recorded here are 200,000 to 250,000 clones; the top ten clones represent roughly 0.89%. Sequencing was done on a sample of PBMCs. The receptors stem from a woman aged 25 to 39 in good health and CMV-seropositive.

This chain links TRBV9 with TRBJ2-7; 10 bases match TRBD2. J lost 6 bases, V lost 0 bases, and 12 bases had no gene match. CDR1 and CDR2 from the germline V gene are SGDLS and YYNGEE. This CDR3 comprises 17 residues. CDR3 DNA sequence: TGTGCCAGCAGCGTAGACCCGGCAGCGGCTAGCGGGAGCGAGCAGTACTTC. Protein sequence: CASSVDPAAASGSEQYF.

The chain links TRBV9 to TRBJ2-1; 10 bases are a match to TRBD2. Per germline, CDR1 SGDLS and CDR2 YYNGEE. There are 18 residues in the CDR3. After removal of 0 bases from V and 0 bases from J, the junction contained 6 bases not matched to a gene. The CDR3 coding sequence is TGTGCCAGCAGCGTAGAATTTTGGACTAGCGGCTCCTACAATGAGCAGTTCTTC. It translates to CASSVEFWTSGSYNEQFF.

The genes are TRBV11-2 and TRBJ1-2, with a tentative D call TRBD1 (6 bases). The CDR3 is 14 amino acids. V lost 4 bases and J lost 7, with 16 bases in between. From germline, CDR1 is SGHAT and CDR2 FQNNGV. The DNA for the CDR3 is TGTGCCAGCAGCTGGGCGGGGGACAATGTTGGCTACACCTTC. This gives the protein CASSWAGDNVGYTF.

This chain uses TRBV9 with TRBJ2-3, with 8 bases identical to TRBD2. The CDR3 sequence is 17 residues long. Germline CDR1 reads SGDLS; CDR2 reads YYNGEE. V trimming: 3 bases; J trimming: 3 bases; junction bases outside the gene matches: 12. The CDR3 loop reads CASSEPGRGWKTDTQYF. CDR3 DNA: TGTGCCAGCAGCGAACCCGGGAGGGGGTGGAAGACAGATACGCAGTATTTT. The full variable domain, its missing parts supplied by reference TRBV9 and TRBJ2-3, is DSGVTQTPKHLITATGQRVTLRCSPRSGDLSVYWYQQSLDQGLQFLIQYYNGEERAKGNILERFSAQQFPDLHSELNLSSLELGDSALYFCASSEPGRGWKTDTQYFGPGTRLTVL.

V usage is TRBV19 and J usage is TRBJ2-7; TRBD1 is a possible D gene (5 bases). The V end was cut by 5 bases, the J end by 1 base, with 15 bases between. This CDR3 is built from 15 residues. Germline CDR1 and CDR2: LNHDA and SQIVND (reference sequence). The CDR3 DNA follows: TGTGCCAGTAGTGTCACAAACAGGCGATCCTACGAGCAGTACTTC. Residues: CASSVTNRRSYEQYF.

The CDR3 reads CASSFGTSGTQETQYF. In DNA, the CDR3 is TGCGCCAGCAGCTTTGGGACTAGCGGAACTCAAGAGACCCAGTACTTC. V and J are TRBV5-1 and TRBJ2-5; 11 positions agree with TRBD2. This CDR3 has 16 amino acids. From germline, CDR1 is SGHRS and CDR2 YFSETQ. The trim removed 2 bases at V and 2 bases at J, leaving 5 bases unmatched.

J is TRBJ2-7 and V is TRBV7-6, with 8 bases identical to TRBD2. J was trimmed by 2 bases and V by 0 bases; bases with no gene match: 3. The V gene's germline CDR1 is SGHVS and CDR2 FNYEAQ. This CDR3 contains 15 residues. The CDR3 here is CASSLALGLAYEQYF. CDR3 coding DNA: TGTGCCAGCAGCTTAGCCCTGGGACTAGCCTACGAGCAGTACTTC.

The chain is built from TRBV29-1 and TRBJ1-2, with D perhaps matching TRBD1 (5 bases). The V end lost 2 bases, the J end lost 8 bases, and 21 bases lay between the germline ends. CDR1 and CDR2 from the germline V gene are SQVTM and ANQGSEA. CDR3 length equals 15 residues. CDR3 sequence (DNA): TGCAGCGTTGAAATATTAGGGCAGGGTTTCAAAGGCTACACCTTC. This gives the protein CSVEILGQGFKGYTF.

V usage is TRBV11-2 and J usage is TRBJ1-2; 9 nucleotides align to TRBD1. The V gene end was trimmed by 3 bases and the J gene end by 8 bases; junction bases not matched to a gene: 7. This CDR3 spans 14 amino acids. In germline, CDR1 is SGHAT, CDR2 FQNNGV. The DNA of the CDR3 is TGTGCCAGCAGCTTTCGGACAGGGGCGGGCGGCTACACCTTC. Translated: CASSFRTGAGGYTF. Complete variable domain (other parts from reference TRBV11-2 and TRBJ1-2): EAGVAQSPRYKIIEKRQSVAFWCNPISGHATLYWYQQILGQGPKLLIQFQNNGVVDDSQLPKDRFSAERLKGVDSTLKIQPAKLEDSAVYLCASSFRTGAGGYTFGSGTRLTVV.

V usage is TRBV18 and J usage is TRBJ2-2; TRBD2 aligns across 13 bases. The V segment lost 0 bases and the J segment 5 bases; nucleotides outside the gene matches: 6. The CDR3 has 18 residues. CDR1 and CDR2 from the germline V gene are KGHSH and LQKENI. CDR3 region: CASSPPGLAGMGTGELFF. Written as DNA, the CDR3 is TGTGCCAGCTCACCACCGGGACTAGCGGGAATGGGAACCGGGGAGCTGTTTTTT.

This chain connects TRBV9 to TRBJ2-2; D is possibly TRBD1 (5 bases). This CDR3 is 17 amino acids long. V lost 0 bases and J 6 bases, leaving 18 bases between the germline ends. Germline loops: CDR1 SGDLS, CDR2 YYNGEE. CDR3 residues: CASSVGFDRNPPGELFF. CDR3 nucleotide sequence: TGTGCCAGCAGCGTAGGATTTGACAGAAACCCACCCGGGGAGCTGTTTTTT.

CDR3 loop: CATSRDTVINEQFF. CDR3 nucleotide sequence: TGTGCCACCAGCAGAGATACAGTAATCAATGAGCAGTTCTTC. The rearrangement joins TRBV15 to TRBJ2-1; D is undetermined. CDR1 and CDR2 (germline): LNHNV, YYDKDF (reference sequence). Trimming shortened V by 0 bases and J by 6 bases, and 9 bases separated the two germline ends. The CDR3 contains 14 residues.

Written as DNA, the CDR3 is TGTGCCAGCAGCTCACGGACAGGGGGAAATGAAAAACTGTTTTTT. Its protein product is CASSSRTGGNEKLFF. This rearrangement joins TRBV28 to TRBJ1-4, with TRBD1 matching over 10 bases. Germline V CDR1 and CDR2: MDHEN, SYDVKM. The junction had 6 bases not matched to a gene; V was cut back by 6 bases and J by 5 bases. The CDR3 runs 15 residues.

This chain links TRBV29-1 with TRBJ2-2; D is unclear. The V gene's germline CDR1 is SQVTM and CDR2 ANQGSEA. Trimming removed 2 bases from V and 0 bases from J, with 4 bases in between. The length of the CDR3 is 13 residues. CDR3 protein: CSVETANTGELFF. As DNA, the CDR3 is TGCAGCGTTGAAACAGCGAACACCGGGGAGCTGTTTTTT.

This rearrangement joins TRBV10-3 to TRBJ1-2; D not certain. The CDR3 runs to 13 residues. V was cut by 4 bases and J by 6 bases, with 12 bases left in between. Germline CDR1 ENHRY, CDR2 SYGVKD. The CDR3 sequence: CAISVWAPNGYTF. The DNA of the CDR3 is TGTGCCATCAGTGTATGGGCTCCGAATGGCTACACCTTC.

The chain combines TRBV5-1 with TRBJ2-7; D possibly corresponds to TRBD1 (6 bases). CDR3 size: 24 residues. The germline CDR1 and CDR2 sequences are SGHRS and YFSETQ. Trimming stripped 4 bases from V and 3 bases from J, with 44 bases between. The CDR3 reads CASSPTFRDKIRKLGNKLYYEQYF. The CDR3 DNA reads TGCGCCAGCAGCCCTACATTCCGGGACAAGATTCGTAAGTTAGGAAATAAACTCTACTACGAGCAGTACTTC.

J is TRBJ1-5 and V is TRBV6-1; 8 bases are a match to TRBD1. CDR3 size: 16 residues. After removal of 4 bases from V and 3 bases from J, the junction contained 8 bases not matched to a gene. Per germline, CDR1 MNHNS and CDR2 SASEGT. DNA for the CDR3: TGTGCCAGCAGTGGGGACAGGCCCGGCGTCAATCAGCCCCAGCATTTT. It yields the protein CASSGDRPGVNQPQHF.

The chain combines TRBV10-3 with TRBJ2-1, with 8 bases matching TRBD2. There are 13 residues in the CDR3. V was pared by 9 bases and J by 5 bases, with 6 bases of the junction left unmatched. Germline V gene lookup returns CDR1 ENHRY and CDR2 SYGVKD. For the CDR3, the DNA is TGTGCCATAAAGCGGGAGCTAAACAATGAGCAGTTCTTC. This encodes CAIKRELNNEQFF.

The gene calls are TRBV6-6 and TRBJ2-2, with 9 bases lining up with TRBD2. Germline trimming cut 11 bases from V and 3 bases from J; bases unmatched to any gene: 13. This CDR3 spans 16 amino acids. Germline lookup yields CDR1 MNHNY and CDR2 SVGAGI (reference sequence). This chain's CDR3 is CAGTSEREEDTGELFF. CDR3 nucleotides: TGTGCCGGCACATCTGAGCGGGAGGAGGACACCGGGGAGCTGTTTTTT.

This chain links TRBV18 with TRBJ2-1; D remains ambiguous. Germline V gene lookup returns CDR1 KGHSH and CDR2 LQKENI. The CDR3 length is 14 residues. V lost 2 bases, J lost 0 bases, and 5 bases lay in between. CDR3 loop: CASSPDTSYNEQFF. CDR3 bases: TGTGCCAGCTCACCAGACACCTCCTACAATGAGCAGTTCTTC.

This rearrangement joins TRBV10-3 to TRBJ1-4; 9 bases are shared with TRBD1. The CDR3 extends over 15 amino acids. Per the germline V gene, CDR1 is ENHRY and CDR2 is SYGVKD. Trimming took 3 bases from V and 5 from J; bases not matched to a gene: 4. CDR3 DNA sequence: TGTGCCATCAGTGAAAATGGACAGGGGAATGAAAAACTGTTTTTT. Amino acids: CAISENGQGNEKLFF.

The rearrangement uses TRBV7-2 and TRBJ2-7, with a possible D match to TRBD2 (7 bases). The CDR3 is made up of 15 amino acids. Germline CDR1 and CDR2: SGHTA and FQGNSA. The V end lost 5 bases, the J end lost 1 base, and 15 bases lay between the germline ends. The CDR3 DNA sequence: TGTGCCAGCAGCGGGGGGGCGGGTCGGTCCTACGAGCAGTACTTC. The encoded protein is CASSGGAGRSYEQYF.

V and J are TRBV30 and TRBJ2-3; TRBD2 might be the D (5 bases). The CDR3 length is 14 residues. Germline CDR1 is GTSNPN and CDR2 is SVGIG (reference sequence). The V gene lost 0 bases and the J gene lost 2 bases, with 9 bases spanning the gap. The chain's CDR3 is CAWSVVGVTDTQYF. The CDR3 DNA reads as TGTGCCTGGAGTGTAGTCGGGGTCACAGATACGCAGTATTTT.

The V gene is TRBV21-1, the J gene TRBJ1-3; TRBD1, the table's D call, was not compared with the DNA. TRBV21-1 is reported as a pseudogene. This CDR3 is built from 21 residues. Written as DNA, the CDR3 is TGTGCCAGCAGCAGTTGGAACCGGGACAGGGCTCAGGGTGCCTCTGGAAACACCATATATTTT. Translated, it gives CASSSWNRDRAQGASGNTIYF.

J is TRBJ1-2 and V is TRBV30; D possibly corresponds to TRBD1 (6 bases). The germline V gene has CDR1 GTSNPN and CDR2 SVGIG (reference sequence). V was cut by 3 bases and J by 6 bases, with 14 bases left in between. The CDR3 is 13 residues long. The CDR3 DNA sequence: TGTGCCTGGAGCCTCGGAGGGGGGGATGGCTACACCTTC. Encoded protein: CAWSLGGGDGYTF.